This T cell receptor (beta chain) stems from a study of cytomegalovirus exposure and HLA in healthy donors. V was trimmed by 5 bases and J by 2 bases, leaving 9 bases between them. Germline values: CDR1 PRHDT, CDR2 FYEKMQ (reference sequence). The CDR3 extends over 13 amino acids. 60 Vbeta and 13 Jbeta primers were used in PCR. Using immunoSEQ multiplex PCR, the repertoire was profiled, and TCRdb retains in-frame clones only, with some absent. In the table there are 97,000 or so clones, 50% to 70% of which are singletons. The sample was PBMCs. The rearrangement joins TRBV13 to TRBJ1-1, with D hard to call. This clonotype originated in a human donor in good health. CDR3 nucleotides: TGTGCCAGCAGCCTAAATCGTAACACTGAAGCTTTCTTT. Protein product: CASSLNRNTEAFF.